The present T cell receptor (beta chain) was sequenced within a study of blood T cell repertoires in COVID-19 (dated by TCRdb to 2020 to 2022). A note on the overall study: Samples from collaborators originated in the United States, Italy and Spain and spanned both the acute and convalescent phases of COVID-19. The prospective study material was composed of cDNA or gDNA derived from T cells, B-cell-depleted T cells, or PBMCs. Subjects who had been exposed to COVID-19, were actively infected with it, or had recovered from it provided the deeply sampled blood TCRbeta repertoires that made up the dataset. The repertoires were released in a freely available public database intended as a resource for research on the immune response to SARS-CoV-2. The samples were drawn from two sources: the first 160 participants of the ongoing ImmuneRACE study, and 950 to 1,500 subjects contributed by 6 global collaborators. The sample metadata nearly always contained a de-identified subject ID, COVID-19 status, age in years and sex. HLA class I and class II types, where available, came from metadata supplied by the sample provider rather than from assay-based typing.

Collaborating institutions collected whole blood in K2EDTA tubes following their own protocols. Collaborator samples were shipped for TCRbeta analysis as frozen whole blood, isolated PBMCs, or DNA extracted from either sample type. TCRbeta CDR3 regions were amplified from genomic DNA using the immunoSEQ Assay, a bias-controlled multiplex PCR. Regarding the original processing steps: Nucleated cell counts per sample were estimated from amplification of reference gene primers within the assay. To quantify the absolute abundance of each unique TCRbeta CDR3 rearrangement, sequence reads were collapsed and filtered. For each sample, productive Simpson clonality was calculated as the square root of Simpson's diversity index over productive rearrangements. TCRdb re-hosts the immuneACCESS table, in-frame sequences only. Its copies lack some clones; in the studies checked, an unresolved V gene accounts for under half of them, and the cause for the rest is not known. V and J calls plus clone size are reproduced from that table; the DNA served to infer D and trimming. Present in this sample are some 83,000 clones, 55% to 75% of which were seen just once. Approximately 14% of the sample lies in the top ten.

Points the paper makes about the study in general: Clinical and demographic metadata were provided uncurated, with the amount varying by source and participant.

The germline V gene (reference sequence) provides CDR1 LNHDA and CDR2 SQIVND. At the junction V is shortened by 3 bases and J by 3 bases, with 8 bases in between. The CDR3 has 13 amino acids, counting the end cysteine and phenylalanine. Only the CDR3 region is kept as DNA, spanning 39 bases read in frame from base 1. About this clone: Its antigen remains undetermined. Per-base qualities were not stored, and no clone one base away is much larger.

The sequencing input was peripheral blood. Recombination connected TRBV19 to TRBJ2-5; no D segment can be confidently identified. The source of this sequence is a woman of 80 years or more with acute or convalescent COVID-19. The nucleotide sequence is TGTGCCAGTAGTATGCTTGGAGAAGAGACCCAGTACTTC. Translation gives CASSMLGEETQYF.